Below are 17 T cell receptor beta chains sequenced from a single sample in a study of T cell changes during pregnancy in multiple sclerosis. Libraries were prepared by immunoSEQ multiplex PCR; TCRdb keeps only in-frame clonotypes and omits some of them. The repertoire holds under 55,000 clones, with just over 90% as singletons. Sequenced: PBMCs (not recorded whether the cells were cultured). The receptors shown here come from a female donor with multiple sclerosis, enrolled in a pregnancy study.

The chain carries TRBV28 and TRBJ1-1, with TRBD1 matching 7 bases. With V trimmed by 5 bases and J by 4 bases, 4 bases remained unmatched. CDR1 MDHEN and CDR2 SYDVKM come from the germline V gene. The CDR3 totals 13 residues. DNA of the CDR3: TGTGCCAGCAGTCCCCCAGGGGGCACTGAAGCTTTCTTT. It encodes CASSPPGGTEAFF.

The chain uses TRBV5-4 and TRBJ2-3; TRBD2 matches 12 bases. V was pared by 2 bases and J by 1 base, with 5 bases of the junction left unmatched. The CDR3 is made up of 17 amino acids. CDR1 is SGHNT, CDR2 YYREEE, per germline (reference sequence). The CDR3 bases are TGTGCCAGCAGCTTCCCTCTAGCGGGAGGGGGCACAGATACGCAGTATTTT. Translated, it gives CASSFPLAGGGTDTQYF.

This chain connects TRBV30 to TRBJ1-1, with 12 bases lining up with TRBD1. CDR3 length: 15 residues. The V gene end was trimmed by 2 bases and the J gene end by 3 bases; junction bases not matched to a gene: 4. CDR1 is GTSNPN, CDR2 SVGIG, per germline (reference sequence). CDR3 nucleotides: TGTGCCTGGAGTCCCGGGACAGGGGGCTACACTGAAGCTTTCTTT. Translated, it gives CAWSPGTGGYTEAFF.

The CDR3 DNA reads as TGTGCCAGCAGTCCGCAGATAGGACAGGGAATTTATCAGCCCCAGCATTTT. This translates into CASSPQIGQGIYQPQHF. V usage is TRBV27 and J usage is TRBJ1-5; 8 nucleotides match TRBD1. Trimming at V came to 5 bases and at J to 5 bases, leaving 14 bases not matched to a gene. CDR1 and CDR2 (germline): MNHEY, SMNVEV (reference sequence). The CDR3 loop spans 17 amino acids.

The chain joins TRBV5-1 to TRBJ1-1; 8 nucleotides match TRBD1. Germline V gene sequence: CDR1 SGHRS, CDR2 YFSETQ. There are 14 residues in the CDR3. After removal of 4 bases from V and 1 base from J, the junction contained 3 bases not matched to a gene. As DNA, the CDR3 is TGCGCCAGCAGCAAAGGACAGGGGAACACTGAAGCTTTCTTT. Residues: CASSKGQGNTEAFF.

The rearrangement joins TRBV5-1 to TRBJ1-3; D gene ambiguous. The CDR3 runs to 14 residues. Trimming took off 4 bases at V and 0 bases at J, with 8 bases between the two ends. The V gene's germline CDR1 is SGHRS and CDR2 YFSETQ. CDR3 amino acids: CASSRSSSGNTIYF. The CDR3 DNA follows: TGCGCCAGCAGCCGGAGTTCCTCTGGAAACACCATATATTTT.

In this sample, this clone turned up once. The chain is built from TRBV5-1 and TRBJ2-7; 7 bases agree with TRBD2. From germline, CDR1 is SGHRS and CDR2 YFSETQ. V was clipped by 0 bases and J by 2 bases; unmatched bases: 2. The CDR3 covers 14 residues. The CDR3 DNA reads as TGCGCCAGCAGCTTGGTCACTAGCGCCTACGAGCAGTACTTC. Its translation: CASSLVTSAYEQYF.

The chain couples TRBV14 to TRBJ1-1; no reliable D call. The CDR3 length is 13 residues. Trimming cost V 4 bases and J 7 bases, with 13 bases left between them. Per germline, CDR1 SGHDN and CDR2 FVKESK. The DNA for the CDR3 is TGTGCCAGCAGCCTTCGGACGGGAAGTGAAGCTTTCTTT. Encoded protein: CASSLRTGSEAFF.

V is TRBV11-2 and J is TRBJ2-7; 11 bases are a match to TRBD1. The V gene's germline CDR1 is SGHAT and CDR2 FQNNGV. V lost 6 bases and J lost 1; bases outside the gene matches: 5. The CDR3 is made up of 15 amino acids. The CDR3 loop reads CASRFRDRGSYEQYF. The CDR3 DNA reads as TGTGCCAGCAGGTTCCGGGACAGGGGGTCCTACGAGCAGTACTTC.

This clone was counted once. The chain couples TRBV13 to TRBJ2-7, with 9 positions matching TRBD1. CDR1 PRHDT and CDR2 FYEKMQ come from the germline V gene (reference sequence). The CDR3 covers 15 residues. The V gene end was trimmed by 4 bases and the J gene end by 0 bases; junction bases not matched to a gene: 4. The CDR3 coding sequence is TGTGCCAGCAGCTCCCGGGACAGGGTCTCCTACGAGCAGTACTTC. Its protein product is CASSSRDRVSYEQYF.

This sequence joins TRBV4-1 and TRBJ2-3, with 9 bases that match TRBD2. The CDR3 runs 17 residues. V gave up 4 bases and J gave up 6 bases; unmatched junction bases: 14. From germline, CDR1 is MGHRA and CDR2 YSYEKL. The CDR3 DNA is TGCGCCAGCAGCCCAGAGGCGTCTAGCGGGAACTCGGATACGCAGTATTTT. Translating it yields CASSPEASSGNSDTQYF.

The chain joins TRBV6-5 to TRBJ1-3; D call uncertain. CDR3 length: 15 residues. Deletions cut 4 bases from V and 0 bases from J, with 10 bases between. Germline V gives CDR1 MNHEY, CDR2 SVGAGI. The DNA of the CDR3 is TGTGCCAGCAGTTCCTTTAGGGACTCTGGAAACACCATATATTTT. Its protein product is CASSSFRDSGNTIYF.

The genes are TRBV4-2 and TRBJ2-3; 9 bases align to TRBD2. Germline V gene data show CDR1 as LGHNA and CDR2 as YNFKEQ. This CDR3 has 17 amino acids. With V trimmed by 0 bases and J by 3 bases, 7 bases remained unmatched. The chain's CDR3 is CASSQDRSGRGTDTQYF. CDR3 DNA: TGTGCCAGCAGCCAAGACCGTAGCGGGAGAGGGACAGATACGCAGTATTTT.

This chain joins TRBV5-1 and TRBJ1-1; weak D call: TRBD1 (6 bases). Deletions cut 0 bases from V and 6 bases from J, with 12 bases between. Germline V CDR1 and CDR2: SGHRS, YFSETQ. This CDR3 has 14 residues. The CDR3 here is CASSLVEGVAEAFF. The CDR3 DNA reads TGCGCCAGCAGCTTGGTCGAGGGGGTCGCTGAAGCTTTCTTT.

The chain recombines TRBV10-3 with TRBJ2-1; D not resolved. This CDR3 has 14 amino acids. Trimming cost V 3 bases and J 8 bases, with 14 bases left between them. Germline CDR1 is ENHRY and CDR2 is SYGVKD. CDR3 protein: CAISDLPPGHEQFF. CDR3 sequence (DNA): TGTGCCATCAGTGACCTCCCCCCCGGCCATGAGCAGTTCTTC.

This chain links TRBV4-2 with TRBJ2-7; 9 nucleotides match TRBD1. V shed 4 bases and J 3 bases; nucleotides not matched to a gene: 4. Germline-derived CDR1 and CDR2 are LGHNA and YNFKEQ. The CDR3 extends over 14 amino acids. CDR3 nucleotide sequence: TGTGCCAGCAGCCCAGGACAGGGGTACTACGAGCAGTACTTC. This codes for CASSPGQGYYEQYF.

The rearrangement uses TRBV5-1 and TRBJ2-1; 14 bases line up with TRBD2. The CDR3 totals 16 residues. The V gene end was trimmed by 0 bases and the J gene end by 5 bases; junction bases not matched to a gene: 1. The germline gives CDR1 SGHRS, CDR2 YFSETQ. The CDR3, as DNA: TGCGCCAGCAGCTTGGGGGGACTAGCGGGAGACAATGAGCAGTTCTTC. Translation: CASSLGGLAGDNEQFF.